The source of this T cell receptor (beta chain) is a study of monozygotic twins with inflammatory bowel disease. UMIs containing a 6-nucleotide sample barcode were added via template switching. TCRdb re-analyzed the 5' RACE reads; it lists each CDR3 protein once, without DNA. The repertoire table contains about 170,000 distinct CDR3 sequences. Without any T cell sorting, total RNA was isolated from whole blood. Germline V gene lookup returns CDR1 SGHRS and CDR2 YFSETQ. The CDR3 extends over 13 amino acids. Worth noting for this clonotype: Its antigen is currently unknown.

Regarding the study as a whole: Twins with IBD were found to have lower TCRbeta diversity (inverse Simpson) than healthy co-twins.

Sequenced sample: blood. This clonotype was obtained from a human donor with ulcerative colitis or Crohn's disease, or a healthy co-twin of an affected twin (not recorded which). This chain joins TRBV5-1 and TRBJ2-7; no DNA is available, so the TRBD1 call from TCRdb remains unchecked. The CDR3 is CASSRDRSYEQYF.